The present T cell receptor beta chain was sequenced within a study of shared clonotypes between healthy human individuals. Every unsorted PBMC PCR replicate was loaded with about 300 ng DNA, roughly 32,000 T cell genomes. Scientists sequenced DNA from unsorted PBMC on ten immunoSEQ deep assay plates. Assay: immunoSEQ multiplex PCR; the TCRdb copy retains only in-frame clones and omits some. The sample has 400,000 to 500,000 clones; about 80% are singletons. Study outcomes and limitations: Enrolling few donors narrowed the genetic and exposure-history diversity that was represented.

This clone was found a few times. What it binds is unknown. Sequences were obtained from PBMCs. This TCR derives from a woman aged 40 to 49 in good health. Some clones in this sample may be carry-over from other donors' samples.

The CDR3 sequence: CASGDYGYTF. The CDR3 nucleotides read TGTGCCAGCGGGGACTATGGCTACACCTTC. The chain employs TRBV28 and TRBJ1-2; D remains unclear. The CDR3 runs to 10 residues. V was pared by 8 bases and J by 3 bases, with 4 bases between. Germline CDR1 and CDR2: MDHEN and SYDVKM.